What follows are 18 T cell receptor beta chains derived from one specimen sequenced in a study of blood T cells in healthy people across ages. For the second PCR, which ran for roughly 7 to 11 cycles, a sample-barcoded 5' primer and a J-beta primer mix were used. From the 5' RACE reads, TCRdb called clonotypes with MiXCR, one entry per CDR3 protein. The data show about 670,000 distinct CDR3 sequences, 40% to 45% seen once. The sequenced material came from blood. Receptors originate from a man at least 80 years old in good health.

This chain joins TRBV20-1 and TRBJ2-3; TRBD2 aligns across 8 bases. The CDR3 contains 14 residues. J was trimmed by 4 bases and V by 5 bases; bases with no gene match: 8. Germline V gives CDR1 DFQATT, CDR2 SNEGSKA (reference sequence). In nucleotides, the CDR3 is TGCAGTGCTCCGACCCGGGGGGGCGCAGATACGCAGTATTTT. Amino acids: CSAPTRGGADTQYF.

The rearrangement joins TRBV6-5 to TRBJ2-7; D is undetermined. This CDR3 contains 16 residues. The germline CDR1 and CDR2 sequences are MNHEY and SVGAGI. V lost 6 bases and J lost 3, with 21 bases in between. The chain's CDR3 is CASRVDPPGGFYEQYF. The CDR3, as DNA: TGTGCCAGCAGAGTTGACCCCCCAGGTGGGTTCTACGAGCAGTACTTC.

The CDR3 nucleotides are TGTGCCAGCTCACTCGACAGGACCTACTATCAGCCCCAGCATTTT. This gives the protein CASSLDRTYYQPQHF. The chain is built from TRBV18 and TRBJ1-5; D perhaps matches TRBD1 (6 bases). Per the germline V gene, CDR1 is KGHSH and CDR2 is LQKENI. The CDR3 is 15 residues long. Deletions cut 4 bases from V and 5 bases from J, with 15 bases between.

This clonotype was found once. The genes are TRBV6-2 or TRBV6-3 and TRBJ1-1; D remains ambiguous. From germline, CDR1 is MNHEY and CDR2 SVGEGT. V lost 2 bases and J 1 base, leaving 11 bases between the germline ends. This CDR3 has 15 amino acids. The CDR3 protein is CASSYPVVGNTEAFF. The CDR3 DNA reads as TGTGCCAGCAGTTACCCAGTTGTTGGGAACACTGAAGCTTTCTTT.

The chain recombines TRBV7-6 with TRBJ2-1; 7 bases are a match to TRBD2. V dropped 1 base and J dropped 2; count of bases not matched to a gene: 5. The germline V gene has CDR1 SGHVS and CDR2 FNYEAQ. This CDR3 contains 16 residues. The CDR3 region is CASSLVSSGTYNEQFF. CDR3 coding DNA: TGTGCCAGCAGCTTAGTCTCTAGCGGAACCTACAATGAGCAGTTCTTC.

This clonotype occurred many times. The genes are TRBV29-1 and TRBJ2-5; TRBD2 matches 7 bases. Germline-derived CDR1 and CDR2 are SQVTM and ANQGSEA. CDR3 size: 13 residues. The junction had 6 bases not matched to a gene; V was cut back by 1 base and J by 7 bases. The CDR3 loop reads CSVEAGEGRTQYF. The CDR3, as DNA: TGCAGCGTTGAAGCTGGGGAGGGGCGGACCCAGTACTTC.

The V and J genes are TRBV20-1 and TRBJ2-5, with D unresolved. In germline, CDR1 is DFQATT, CDR2 SNEGSKA (reference sequence). Trimming stripped 6 bases from V and 5 bases from J, with 13 bases between. The CDR3 loop spans 12 amino acids. In DNA, the CDR3 is TGCAGTGCCCCGCGGAATACGGAGACCCAGTACTTC. Its protein is CSAPRNTETQYF.

The chain combines TRBV19 with TRBJ2-3; either TRBD1 or TRBD2 may supply D (6 bases each). In germline, CDR1 is LNHDA, CDR2 SQIVND (reference sequence). The CDR3 is 13 residues long. V was cut by 4 bases and J by 4 bases, with 9 bases left in between. CDR3 loop: CASSRGAADTQYF. The DNA for the CDR3 is TGTGCCAGTAGTAGGGGGGCTGCAGATACGCAGTATTTT.

The chain joins TRBV9 to TRBJ2-3; D call uncertain. Germline values: CDR1 SGDLS, CDR2 YYNGEE. Trimming shortened V by 3 bases and J by 6 bases, and 11 bases separated the two germline ends. The CDR3 contains 13 residues. This chain's CDR3 is CASSGIAGDTQYF. CDR3 DNA: TGTGCCAGCAGCGGCATCGCCGGGGATACGCAGTATTTT.

This clonotype was counted ten times or more. The chain carries TRBV6-2 or TRBV6-3 and TRBJ1-1; D might be TRBD1 (6 bases). CDR3 length: 18 amino acids. The germline V and J ends were trimmed by 5 bases and 2 bases, with 24 bases remaining between them. CDR1 is MNHEY, CDR2 SVGEGT, per germline. CDR3 sequence: CASSGPSSSRGINTEAFF. The DNA for the CDR3 is TGTGCCAGCAGTGGGCCCTCCTCCTCCAGGGGAATTAACACTGAAGCTTTCTTT.

The rearrangement joins TRBV9 to TRBJ1-1, with D possibly TRBD1 on 5 matching bases. Trimming removed 0 bases at V and 5 bases at J, with 14 bases between. Germline V lookup: CDR1 SGDLS, CDR2 YYNGEE. The CDR3 is 15 residues long. CDR3: CASSVGPGEVTEAFF. CDR3 coding DNA: TGTGCCAGCAGCGTAGGTCCGGGGGAGGTAACTGAAGCTTTCTTT.

J is TRBJ1-2 and V is TRBV7-2; D unresolved. This CDR3 has 13 residues. Germline loops: CDR1 SGHTA, CDR2 FQGNSA. The V gene lost 0 bases and the J gene lost 8 bases, with 10 bases spanning the gap. The CDR3 nucleotides read TGTGCCAGCAGCTTAGCGGTGGGAGAGGGCTACACCTTC. This translates into CASSLAVGEGYTF.

The chain links TRBV20-1 to TRBJ2-4; 9 bases are a match to TRBD2. The last part of the DNA fits TRBJ2-7 better; the J call may be wrong. This CDR3 contains 16 residues. Germline assignment: CDR1 DFQATT and CDR2 SNEGSKA (reference sequence). CDR3 sequence: CSARDLTLAGIYEQYF. As DNA, the CDR3 is TGCAGTGCTAGAGATCTGACCCTAGCGGGAATCTACGAGCAGTACTTC.

This clonotype was counted many times. The chain joins TRBV29-1 to TRBJ1-2; 8 bases fit TRBD1. This CDR3 spans 13 amino acids. The V and J ends lost 7 bases and 8 bases, in that order; junction bases with no gene match: 12. Looked up from germline, CDR1 is SQVTM and CDR2 is ANQGSEA. DNA for the CDR3: TGCAGCGCCGGGACAGGAATCAACGGCGGCTACACCTTC. Its translation is CSAGTGINGGYTF. Together with reference TRBV29-1 and TRBJ1-2, the CDR3 gives the full variable domain: SAVISQKPSRDICQRGTSLTIQCQVDSQVTMMFWYRQQPGQSLTLIATANQGSEATYESGFVIDKFPISRPNLTFSTLTVSNMSPEDSSIYLCSAGTGINGGYTFGSGTRLTVV.

V usage is TRBV30 and J usage is TRBJ2-1; the D gene is possibly TRBD1 (7 bases). V lost 2 bases, J lost 8 bases, and 13 bases lay in between. The germline CDR1 and CDR2 sequences are GTSNPN and SVGIG (reference sequence). The CDR3 contains 13 residues. The CDR3 spells CAWSRRGRYEQFF. In DNA, the CDR3 is TGTGCCTGGAGTAGGAGGGGGCGGTATGAGCAGTTCTTC. The whole variable domain, remainder taken from reference TRBV30 and TRBJ2-1, is SQTIHQWPATLVQPVGSPLSLECTVEGTSNPNLYWYRQAAGRGLQLLFYSVGIGQISSEVPQNLSASRPQDRQFILSSKKLLLSDSGFYLCAWSRRGRYEQFFGPGTRLTVL.

The chain is built from TRBV20-1 and TRBJ2-4; no definite D call. The end of the DNA is better explained by TRBJ2-5, so the J call may be wrong. The germline CDR1 and CDR2 sequences are DFQATT and SNEGSKA (reference sequence). The CDR3 is 15 amino acids. The CDR3 here is CSAIPRRGDGETQYF. CDR3 DNA sequence: TGCAGTGCTATCCCTCGCCGTGGAGATGGAGAGACCCAGTACTTC.

This clonotype was detected only a few times. The chain carries TRBV4-1 and TRBJ2-6; the D is unclear. CDR3 length equals 18 residues. From germline, CDR1 is MGHRA and CDR2 YSYEKL. The V and J ends lost 4 bases and 0 bases respectively, with 16 bases between them. CDR3 nucleotide sequence: TGCGCCAGCAGCCGACCTACCGCGAGGAGCTCTGGGGCCAACGTCCTGACTTTC. This sequence encodes CASSRPTARSSGANVLTF.

This clonotype showed up just a few times. The chain combines TRBV10-1 with TRBJ2-3; D unclear. The CDR3 loop spans 15 amino acids. The germline V gene has CDR1 WNHNN and CDR2 SYGVQD (reference sequence). Trimming left V 3 bases short and J 4 bases short, with 14 bases between. In DNA, the CDR3 is TGCGCCAGCAGTGACCAGGCCGAGGTCGCAGATACGCAGTATTTT. Encoded protein: CASSDQAEVADTQYF.